The TCR beta chain under discussion was sequenced for a study of T cells in Graves' hyperthyroidism and ophthalmopathy. Study-wide points: Stable hyperthyroidism was separated from ophthalmopathy by a model based on 13 V-J features. Most expanded thyroid clonotypes above 0.001 also appeared in blood.

This CDR3 region has 14 residues. Germline assignment: CDR1 SNHLY and CDR2 FYNNEI. The V end was cut by 9 bases, the J end by 5 bases, with 16 bases between. Authors of the study amplified TCR beta CDR3 regions from RNA transcripts. HTBI primers were employed in a first-round RT-PCR of the TCR CDR3. A single record per CDR3 protein comes from TCRdb applying MiXCR to the multiplex PCR reads. This sample carries around 530,000 distinct CDR3 sequences, 17% of them seen once, and the ten largest clones take approximately 15%. A note on this clonotype: Its antigen is as yet unknown.

The V call is TRBV2, the J call TRBJ2-2; D could derive from TRBD1 or TRBD2 (7 bases each). Specimen: blood. The TCR originated in a woman under 30 with Graves' ophthalmopathy. CDR3 sequence: CASEQGRGTGELFF. DNA for the CDR3: TGTGCCAGTGAACAGGGGAGGGGTACCGGGGAGCTGTTTTTT.